This TCR beta chain was recovered during a study of response to subunit inactivated influenza vaccine. Findings and caveats of the study: The authors proposed limited new T cell recruitment per seasonal influenza vaccination.

For this clonotype: What it binds is unknown. With a much larger clone just one base away, this may be a read error.

TCRdb ran MiXCR on the RT-PCR reads and lists one entry per CDR3 protein. Of 200,000 to 300,000 distinct CDR3 sequences listed, more than 10% are singletons. CDR1 and CDR2 (germline): SGHAT, FQNNGV. The CDR3 extends over 16 amino acids. The V gene lost 3 bases and the J gene lost 1 base, with 13 bases spanning the gap. The specimen comprised non-naive T cells sorted from PBMCs, sampled 14 to 15 days before vaccination. The chain employs TRBV11-2 and TRBJ2-1; tentatively, D is TRBD2 (5 bases). The TCR comes from a man over 45 who received an inactivated influenza vaccine. CDR3 sequence reads: CASSFGGGPSYNEQFF. The CDR3 DNA sequence: TGTGCCAGCAGCTTCGGAGGAGGCCCTTCCTACAATGAGCAGTTCTTC.